Listed below are T cell receptor beta chains from one sample, sequenced in a study of cytomegalovirus exposure and HLA in healthy donors. TCRdb keeps only in-frame clones here, not all; method: immunoSEQ multiplex PCR. The data show about 120,000 clones, approximately 15% seen once. Sequencing input: PBMCs. The receptors shown here come from a woman between 18 and 30 years old in good health and CMV-seronegative. Both conserved end residues are part of each CDR3. D genes are given only for firm matches. Rows give clone size only sometimes, using once, few, many, or a class for an expanded clone.

NA TRBJ1-5 NA TRBV6-1 CASSEASRGQPQHF TGTGCCAGCAGTGAAGCGAGCAGGGGTCAGCCCCAGCATTTT
few TRBJ1-3 NA TRBV6-1 CASSGADRTGNTIYF TGTGCCAGCAGCGGGGCCGACAGGACTGGAAACACCATATATTTT
few TRBJ2-2 TRBD2 TRBV7-8 CASSSGLAGAVADPTGELFF TGTGCCAGCAGCTCGGGACTAGCGGGAGCAGTTGCGGATCCCACCGGGGAGCTGTTTTTT
NA TRBJ2-7 NA TRBV7-6 CASSPTRQGNNEQYF TGTGCCAGCAGCCCTACCCGGCAGGGAAATAACGAGCAGTACTTC
NA TRBJ2-3 NA TRBV2 CASSKEASSSTDTQYF TGTGCCAGCAGTAAGGAGGCTAGCTCTAGCACAGATACGCAGTATTTT
few TRBJ2-1 NA TRBV5-1 CASGEGNEQFF TGCGCCAGTGGCGAGGGCAATGAGCAGTTCTTC
few TRBJ2-6 NA TRBV5-1 CASKGGVGANVLTF TGCGCCAGCAAAGGAGGGGTTGGGGCCAACGTCCTGACTTTC
NA TRBJ2-6 NA TRBV30 CAWSAGSGANVLTF TGTGCCTGGAGTGCGGGGTCAGGGGCCAACGTCCTGACTTTC
NA TRBJ2-3 TRBD2 TRBV28 CAGAGGAGIADTQYF TGTGCCGGAGCGGGAGGGGCCGGCATCGCAGATACGCAGTATTTT
few TRBJ2-5 TRBD1 TRBV2 CASSGDRGWETQYF TGTGCCAGCAGCGGGGACAGGGGATGGGAGACCCAGTACTTC
few TRBJ1-2 NA TRBV28 CASRVSGTPANYGYTF TGTGCCAGCAGGGTCTCGGGGACACCAGCTAACTATGGCTACACCTTC
NA TRBJ2-1 TRBD1 TRBV27 CASSPRGRSSYNEQFF TGTGCCAGCAGTCCAAGGGGGCGAAGCTCCTACAATGAGCAGTTCTTC
NA TRBJ2-7 TRBD1 TRBV28 CASSLTQGSLNVEQYF TGTGCCAGCAGCTTAACACAGGGGTCCCTTAACGTCGAGCAGTACTTC
NA TRBJ2-1 TRBD2 TRBV5-1 CASSWGLAGGHRNEQFF TGCGCCAGCAGCTGGGGACTAGCGGGAGGGCATAGAAATGAGCAGTTCTTC
few TRBJ2-7 TRBD1 TRBV4-3 CASSQGTGIEQYF TGCGCCAGCAGCCAAGGGACAGGGATCGAGCAGTACTTC
NA TRBJ2-1 TRBD2 TRBV28 CASSPGTSGVDEQFF TGTGCCAGCAGTCCAGGGACTAGCGGGGTAGATGAGCAGTTCTTC
NA TRBJ2-7 NA TRBV28 CASSAQLIPYEQYF TGTGCCAGCAGTGCACAGCTGATTCCCTACGAGCAGTACTTC
NA TRBJ1-1 NA TRBV11-2 CASSLVPGTEAFF TGTGCCAGCAGCTTAGTACCCGGCACTGAAGCTTTCTTT
NA TRBJ2-7 TRBD2 TRBV6-5 CASSYSTSGSIYEQYF TGTGCCAGCAGTTACTCGACTAGCGGGAGTATATACGAGCAGTACTTC
few TRBJ2-7 NA TRBV9 CASSVGLSSYEQYF TGTGCCAGCAGCGTAGGCCTGAGCTCCTACGAGCAGTACTTC
few TRBJ2-1 TRBD1 TRBV2 CASTPGQGLGANEQFF TGTGCCAGCACTCCGGGACAGGGTTTGGGCGCCAATGAGCAGTTCTTC
NA TRBJ2-5 NA TRBV6-6 CASSAKETQYF TGTGCCAGCAGCGCTAAAGAGACCCAGTACTTC
NA TRBJ2-3 NA TRBV7-2 CASSSQGDTQYF TGTGCCAGCAGCTCGCAGGGGGATACGCAGTATTTT
NA TRBJ2-7 TRBD2 TRBV27 CASSSPGTNYEQYF TGTGCCAGCAGTAGCCCCGGGACTAACTACGAGCAGTACTTC
few TRBJ2-2 TRBD2 TRBV30 CAWSPRPGGRLTGELFF TGTGCCTGGAGTCCCCGACCTGGCGGGAGACTCACCGGGGAGCTGTTTTTT
few TRBJ2-3 NA TRBV19 CASSMSGRSTDTQYF TGTGCCAGTAGTATGTCGGGGAGGAGCACAGATACGCAGTATTTT
few TRBJ2-1 NA TRBV7-2 CASSLVNNEQFF TGTGCCAGCAGCTTAGTAAACAATGAGCAGTTCTTC
few TRBJ1-2 TRBD1 TRBV6-1 CASSETAGTAQNYGYTF TGTGCCAGCAGTGAAACAGCCGGGACAGCACAAAACTATGGCTACACCTTC
NA TRBJ2-5 TRBD2 TRBV5-1 CASSLGGSGGETQYF TGCGCCAGCAGCTTGGGTGGCAGCGGGGGAGAGACCCAGTACTTC
few TRBJ1-6 NA TRBV5-4 CASSLGGHVLNSPLHF TGTGCCAGCAGCTTGGGAGGGCACGTCCTAAATTCACCCCTCCACTTT
NA TRBJ2-3 TRBD2 TRBV7-3 CASSSATSGRIDTQYF TGTGCCAGCAGCTCCGCGACTAGCGGGAGAATAGATACGCAGTATTTT
NA TRBJ2-7 NA TRBV5-6 CASSWGPGSYEQYF TGTGCCAGCAGCTGGGGCCCAGGTTCCTACGAGCAGTACTTC
medium-sized TRBJ1-1 NA TRBV27 CASSFGRGMNTEAFF TGTGCCAGCAGTTTTGGGCGGGGGATGAACACTGAAGCTTTCTTT
NA TRBJ2-7 NA TRBV6-5 CATSSPAGRPYEQYF TGTGCCACCTCAAGCCCAGCGGGCCGACCCTACGAGCAGTACTTC
NA TRBJ1-4 TRBD1 TRBV6-1 CASRNRGDNEKLFF TGTGCCAGCAGGAACAGGGGGGATAATGAAAAACTGTTTTTT
NA TRBJ1-2 NA TRBV2 CAVKGQGSPTYGYTF TGTGCCGTAAAAGGTCAGGGGTCCCCGACCTATGGCTACACCTTC
NA TRBJ1-1 NA TRBV28 CASSSTGRNTEAFF TGTGCCAGCAGTTCAACAGGGAGAAACACTGAAGCTTTCTTT
NA TRBJ1-2 TRBD1 TRBV4-3 CASSHNGQGDGYTF TGCGCCAGCAGCCATAATGGACAGGGTGACGGCTACACCTTC
NA TRBJ1-1 NA TRBV27 CASENRVGTEAFF TGTGCCAGCGAAAACAGGGTCGGCACTGAAGCTTTCTTT
NA TRBJ1-3 TRBD1 TRBV6-1 CASSSGQAYGNTIYF TGTGCCAGCAGTTCGGGACAGGCTTACGGAAACACCATATATTTT